A single sample gave rise to the 14 T cell receptor beta chains below, sequenced in a study of OX40 agonist ivuxolimab in advanced cancers. Libraries were prepared by immunoSEQ multiplex PCR; TCRdb keeps only in-frame clonotypes and omits some of them. The table has 68,000 or so clones, 65% to 85% seen once. The starting material was CD4+ or CD8+ T cells sorted from blood, obtained in a trial of the OX40 agonist ivuxolimab. The receptors shown here come from an adult with an advanced solid tumor such as melanoma, head and neck, liver or kidney cancer.

The chain combines TRBV4-1 with TRBJ2-3; possible D gene TRBD2, 5 bases. Trimming removed 2 bases from V and 1 base from J, with 22 bases in between. In germline, CDR1 is MGHRA, CDR2 YSYEKL. This CDR3 is built from 19 residues. CDR3 loop: CASSQNPPPAVRRTDTQYF. CDR3 in DNA: TGCGCCAGCAGCCAAAACCCTCCCCCAGCGGTGCGCCGCACAGATACGCAGTATTTT.

This clone is a singleton in its sample. V and J are TRBV28 and TRBJ1-2; weak D call: TRBD1 (5 bases). The CDR3 contains 12 residues. Germline loops: CDR1 MDHEN, CDR2 SYDVKM. Trimming pared 2 bases from V and 8 bases from J, leaving 9 bases between. The CDR3 sequence: CASSLKGNGYTF. The CDR3 nucleotides read TGTGCCAGCAGTTTAAAGGGGAACGGCTACACCTTC.

This clone was counted only a few times. This rearrangement joins TRBV5-8 to TRBJ1-2; D may be TRBD1 (5 bases). Germline CDR1 reads SGHTS; CDR2 reads YDEGEE. This CDR3 has 15 residues. The V end was cut by 5 bases, the J end by 3 bases, with 17 bases between. CDR3 amino acids: CASRLRGRSHYGYTF. The CDR3 DNA sequence: TGTGCCAGCAGATTAAGGGGAAGGTCCCACTATGGCTACACCTTC.

The chain is built from TRBV30 and TRBJ1-1; D gene ambiguous. V shed 4 bases and J shed 4 bases, with 10 bases lying between them. The CDR3 is 12 amino acids. CDR1 GTSNPN and CDR2 SVGIG come from the germline V gene (reference sequence). CDR3 sequence reads: CAWNREGTEAFF. The CDR3 nucleotides read TGTGCCTGGAACAGAGAGGGCACTGAAGCTTTCTTT.

The chain uses TRBV6-1 and TRBJ1-2, with D possibly being TRBD1 (5 bases). The CDR3 consists of 12 residues. V shed 6 bases and J shed 6 bases, with 11 bases lying between them. Germline CDR1 and CDR2: MNHNS and SASEGT. The CDR3 nucleotides read TGTGCCAGCAGACTGCGGGGGGATGGCTACACCTTC. It specifies CASRLRGDGYTF.

The chain joins TRBV21-1 to TRBJ2-2; TRBD2, the table's D call, was not compared with the DNA. TRBV21-1 constitutes a pseudogene. This CDR3 has 15 residues. The CDR3 sequence: CASSIAGDNAGELFF. Written as DNA, the CDR3 is TGTGCCAGCAGCATTGCGGGGGATAATGCCGGGGAGCTGTTTTTT.

The V call is TRBV12-5, the J call TRBJ1-5, with 11 bases matching TRBD1. CDR3 length: 14 residues. J lost 6 bases, V lost 4 bases, and 2 bases had no gene match. Germline-derived CDR1 and CDR2 are LGHNT and FRNRAP. For the CDR3, the DNA is TGTGCTAGTGGTTGGGGACAGGGGGGTCAGCCCCAGCATTTT. It yields the protein CASGWGQGGQPQHF. Full variable domain (rest looked up from reference TRBV12-5 and TRBJ1-5): DARVTQTPRHKVTEMGQEVTMRCQPILGHNTVFWYRQTMMQGLELLAYFRNRAPLDDSGMPKDRFSAEMPDATLATLKIQPSEPRDSAVYFCASGWGQGGQPQHFGDGTRLSIL.

The chain uses TRBV5-1 and TRBJ2-3; possibly TRBD1 for D (6 bases). The germline CDR1 and CDR2 sequences are SGHRS and YFSETQ. The CDR3 covers 15 residues. V was pared by 0 bases and J by 4 bases, with 12 bases between. The CDR3, as DNA: TGCGCCAGCAGCTTGGACAGGGCTCAGGCAGATACGCAGTATTTT. It yields the protein CASSLDRAQADTQYF.

V is TRBV28 and J is TRBJ1-1; TRBD1 matches 8 bases. The length of the CDR3 is 13 residues. J gave up 5 bases and V 6 bases, and 5 bases lay outside the gene matches. Germline CDR1 MDHEN, CDR2 SYDVKM. The CDR3 region has the DNA TGTGCCAGCAGGATAGACAGGGGAACTGAAGCTTTCTTT. As protein: CASRIDRGTEAFF.

There are a few counts of this clone. This chain uses TRBV4-2 with TRBJ1-2; 8 bases line up with TRBD1. The V segment lost 3 bases and the J segment 4 bases; nucleotides outside the gene matches: 13. Germline values: CDR1 LGHNA, CDR2 YNFKEQ. This CDR3 has 17 residues. CDR3 residues: CASSQTLTGTGFYGYTF. CDR3 coding DNA: TGTGCCAGCAGCCAGACACTTACCGGGACAGGATTCTATGGCTACACCTTC.

This clone was detected once. The V call is TRBV7-9, the J call TRBJ1-1; TRBD1 matches at 8 bases. Losses at the gene ends were 5 bases for V and 1 base for J; bases not matched to a gene: 9. Germline loops: CDR1 SEHNR, CDR2 FQNEAQ (reference sequence). This CDR3 region has 16 residues. CDR3 protein: CASSPNPGTGNTEAFF. CDR3 in DNA: TGTGCCAGCAGCCCGAACCCCGGGACAGGGAACACTGAAGCTTTCTTT.

The chain combines TRBV9 with TRBJ2-3; 14 nucleotides align to TRBD2. V shed 3 bases and J 6 bases; nucleotides not matched to a gene: 9. The length of the CDR3 is 17 residues. The germline gives CDR1 SGDLS, CDR2 YYNGEE. As DNA, the CDR3 is TGTGCCAGCAGCGCCCTGGGACTAGCGGGGGTGTGGGATACGCAGTATTTT. It yields the protein CASSALGLAGVWDTQYF.

The chain links TRBV20-1 to TRBJ2-7; D gene ambiguous. This CDR3 has 11 amino acids. Germline V CDR1 and CDR2: DFQATT, SNEGSKA (reference sequence). V lost 6 bases, J lost 3 bases, and 9 bases lay in between. The CDR3 loop reads CSALCCYEQYV. CDR3 in DNA: TGCAGTGCCCTCTGTTGCTACGAGCAGTACGTC.

The chain is built from TRBV5-3 and TRBJ1-2, with 7 bases identical to TRBD1. TRBV5-3 falls under the ORF class, with uncertain function. The V and J ends lost 2 bases and 0 bases, in that order; junction bases with no gene match: 10. The CDR3 is 17 amino acids. The DNA of the CDR3 is TGTGCCAGAAGCTTACAGGGGCCTACCATTCCTAACTATGGCTACACCTTC. Protein: CARSLQGPTIPNYGYTF.